This TCR beta chain is drawn from a study of T cell repertoires in cytomegalovirus infection. Study outcomes and limitations: Dominating the ex vivo response were HLA-C-restricted CMV-specific TCR beta clonotypes. Carriers of CMV plus the relevant HLA were identified by cumulative public TCR beta family frequency.

About this clonotype itself: The antigen is unknown.

Looked up from germline, CDR1 is MNHEY and CDR2 is SMNVEV (reference sequence). The CDR3 covers 16 residues. Trimming took 4 bases from V and 0 from J, leaving 12 bases between them. TCRdb ran MiXCR on the reads and lists one entry per CDR3 protein. The data hold approximately 76,000 distinct CDR3 sequences, with roughly a quarter observed a single time. This material consisted of CD8+ T cells from cultured PBMCs, taken from culture after CMV antigen stimulation. This clonotype was obtained from a human donor in good health (CMV status not recorded). Some clones in this sample may be carry-over from other donors' samples. V is TRBV27 and J is TRBJ2-2; D ambiguous. CDR3 region: CASSSPTTPNTGELFF. The CDR3 nucleotides read TGTGCCAGCAGTTCCCCGACCACTCCGAACACCGGGGAGCTGTTTTTT.